Reported below is one T cell receptor beta chain. The antigen is unknown. Treatment described: oral pan-JAK inhibitor, 5-10 mg twice daily. After isolation, RNA underwent reverse transcription to generate cDNA as the sequencing template. Profiling relied on immunoSEQ multiplex PCR, and the TCRdb table lists in-frame clones only, not all of them. Among 140,000 to 150,000 clones listed, nearly 55% were seen once. This record belongs to a study of CD8+ T cells in alopecia areata. General study results and limits: Among patients, TCR sharing was less clear than in mice, a difference possibly due in part to HLA diversity in the patient population. Higher clonality than in normal scalp was seen in lesional scalp, especially alopecia totalis/universalis.

Germline values: CDR1 SGHDT, CDR2 YYEEEE. V shed 5 bases and J shed 5 bases, with 4 bases lying between them. CDR3 length equals 10 residues. The V and J genes are TRBV5-6 and TRBJ2-5; D remains ambiguous. This receptor was obtained from a human donor with alopecia areata. The sequencing used CD8+ T cells sorted from blood, collected at week 4, from a patient treated with tofacitinib. The CDR3 here is CASRGETQYF. CDR3 DNA sequence: TGTGCCAGCAGAGGGGAGACCCAGTACTTC.